This entry lists 21 T cell receptor beta chains sequenced from one sample in a study of T cell responses to AZD1222 COVID-19 vaccine. Produced via immunoSEQ multiplex PCR; TCRdb's table is partial and in-frame only. The top ten hold over 2% of the sample, which has about 120,000 clones, 80% to 95% seen once. Sequenced here: peripheral blood, sampled 28 days after the second AZD1222 dose. The source of these receptors is an adult who received the AZD1222 COVID-19 vaccine.

The chain has TRBV4-1 and TRBJ2-7; D gene uncertain. CDR3 length equals 13 residues. Trimming shortened V by 1 base and J by 3 bases, and 7 bases separated the two germline ends. The germline V gene has CDR1 MGHRA and CDR2 YSYEKL. CDR3 protein: CASSQGHYYEQYF. The CDR3, as DNA: TGCGCCAGCAGCCAAGGACACTACTACGAGCAGTACTTC.

This rearrangement joins TRBV5-1 to TRBJ2-3; 7 bases are shared with TRBD2. CDR1 is SGHRS, CDR2 YFSETQ, per germline. CDR3 length equals 18 residues. The junction had 10 bases not matched to a gene; V was cut back by 0 bases and J by 0 bases. The CDR3 DNA follows: TGCGCCAGCAGCTTGGGTTTGGGCGGGAGAGCTAGCACAGATACGCAGTATTTT. Its translation is CASSLGLGGRASTDTQYF.

The V gene is TRBV3-1 (or the pseudogene TRBV3-2), the J gene TRBJ2-3; D possibly corresponds to TRBD2 (5 bases). The CDR3 runs 16 residues. V dropped 4 bases and J dropped 4 bases, with 18 bases sitting between them. Germline V gene data show CDR1 as LGHDT and CDR2 as YNNKEL (reference sequence). This CDR3 is CASSPGSMAGADTQYF. As DNA, the CDR3 is TGTGCCAGCAGCCCGGGATCTATGGCCGGGGCAGATACGCAGTATTTT.

The chain is built from TRBV2 and TRBJ2-2; 7 positions agree with TRBD2. V shed 6 bases, J shed 7 bases, and the junction held 11 bases outside the gene matches. Germline lookup yields CDR1 SNHLY and CDR2 FYNNEI. The CDR3 runs 15 residues. The CDR3 loop is CASSNPGGYVGELFF. The CDR3 nucleotides are TGTGCCAGCAGCAACCCGGGGGGATACGTCGGGGAGCTGTTTTTT.

The V call is TRBV7-2, the J call TRBJ2-5; weak D call: TRBD2 (5 bases). Trimming pared 7 bases from V and 2 bases from J, leaving 17 bases between. The CDR3 is 15 amino acids. Germline V gene lookup returns CDR1 SGHTA and CDR2 FQGNSA. The CDR3 bases are TGTGCCAGCACAACAAGCTCCAGCGGACAAGAGACCCAGTACTTC. Its translation: CASTTSSSGQETQYF.

V is TRBV3-1 (or the pseudogene TRBV3-2) and J is TRBJ1-1; the D is unclear. The CDR3 runs to 16 residues. Germline V gene lookup returns CDR1 LGHDT and CDR2 YNNKEL (reference sequence). V was clipped by 1 base and J by 5 bases, with 17 bases between them. The CDR3 sequence is CASSQATQWDGTEAFF. The CDR3 nucleotides are TGTGCCAGCAGCCAAGCTACCCAGTGGGATGGGACTGAAGCTTTCTTT.

J is TRBJ1-1 and V is TRBV7-8; D not resolved. This CDR3 has 15 residues. The germline V gene encodes CDR1 SGHVS and CDR2 FQNEAQ. The V gene lost 6 bases and the J gene lost 3 bases, with 17 bases spanning the gap. For the CDR3, the DNA is TGTGCCAGCAGTCCCTTCTCGGGGTCCCACACTGAAGCTTTCTTT. Its translation: CASSPFSGSHTEAFF.

The rearrangement uses TRBV27 and TRBJ2-5, with 8 bases identical to TRBD1. The CDR3 length is 17 residues. The germline gives CDR1 MNHEY, CDR2 SMNVEV (reference sequence). V gave up 10 bases and J gave up 1 base; unmatched junction bases: 17. CDR3 nucleotides: TGTGCCACCCGATCTCAGGGGGCGGGAAGGGGCCAAGAGACCCAGTACTTC. It yields the protein CATRSQGAGRGQETQYF.

The rearrangement links TRBV7-2 to TRBJ1-6, with TRBD1 matching over 9 bases. The length of the CDR3 is 15 residues. The germline CDR1 and CDR2 sequences are SGHTA and FQGNSA. Trimming took 4 bases from V and 7 from J; bases not matched to a gene: 5. The chain's CDR3 is CASSYRTGANSPLHF. The CDR3 DNA reads as TGTGCCAGCAGCTACAGGACAGGGGCGAATTCACCCCTCCACTTT.

There are a few counts of this clone. The chain employs TRBV19 and TRBJ2-5; TRBD1 might be the D (6 bases). V was shortened by 4 bases and J by 1 base, with 7 bases between the two germline ends. The CDR3 sequence is 13 residues long. The germline gives CDR1 LNHDA, CDR2 SQIVND (reference sequence). The CDR3 region has the DNA TGTGCCAGTAGTAGAGGGGGCCAAGAGACCCAGTACTTC. Amino acid sequence: CASSRGGQETQYF. The full variable domain, in which reference TRBV19 and TRBJ2-5 provide the parts outside the CDR3, is DGGITQSPKYLFRKEGQNVTLSCEQNLNHDAMYWYRQDPGQGLRLIYYSQIVNDFQKGDIAEGYSVSREKKESFPLTVTSAQKNPTAFYLCASSRGGQETQYFGPGTRLLVL.

This clone was recorded once. V is TRBV13 and J is TRBJ1-4; 7 positions agree with TRBD1. Germline lookup yields CDR1 PRHDT and CDR2 FYEKMQ (reference sequence). V shed 5 bases and J 6 bases; nucleotides not matched to a gene: 6. This CDR3 has 14 residues. This chain's CDR3 is CASSAGQYDEKLFF. For the CDR3, the DNA is TGTGCCAGCAGCGCGGGACAGTATGATGAAAAACTGTTTTTT.

This clone was recorded only once. J is TRBJ2-7 and V is TRBV7-2, with D possibly matching TRBD1 (6 bases). Germline V lookup: CDR1 SGHTA, CDR2 FQGNSA. The CDR3 has 14 amino acids. The ends were cut back, 5 bases at V and 6 bases at J, with 17 bases in the middle. This chain's CDR3 is CASSPTQDSIEQYF. For the CDR3, the DNA is TGTGCCAGCAGCCCCACTCAGGACAGCATCGAGCAGTACTTC.

This chain connects TRBV18 to TRBJ1-5; TRBD1 might be the D (5 bases). Germline V gene sequence: CDR1 KGHSH, CDR2 LQKENI. The ends were cut back, 2 bases at V and 9 bases at J, with 11 bases in the middle. This CDR3 contains 13 residues. The chain's CDR3 is CASSPGDLRPQHF. The CDR3 bases are TGTGCCAGCTCACCAGGGGACCTACGGCCCCAGCATTTT.

This clone is a singleton in its sample. The chain recombines TRBV6-2 or TRBV6-3 with TRBJ1-1, with D tentatively TRBD1 (6 bases). CDR3 size: 14 residues. Germline values: CDR1 MNHEY, CDR2 SVGEGT. The ends were cut back, 0 bases at V and 5 bases at J, with 10 bases in the middle. For the CDR3, the DNA is TGTGCCAGCAGTTACTCGGGGGCGCAGACTGAAGCTTTCTTT. Translated, it gives CASSYSGAQTEAFF.

V is TRBV30 and J is TRBJ1-4; D is uncertain. In germline, CDR1 is GTSNPN, CDR2 SVGIG (reference sequence). This CDR3 is built from 15 residues. Trimming removed 0 bases from V and 7 bases from J, with 15 bases in between. This CDR3 reads CAWSVLRIEGEKLFF. CDR3 sequence (DNA): TGTGCCTGGAGTGTACTACGGATCGAGGGTGAAAAACTGTTTTTT.

Notes on this clone: One end of the junction fails to match germline, which may point to a read error. CDR3 nucleotides: TGCAGTGCTCAACAGGGTTCGATACTGGGTTTT. Translation: CSAQQGSILGF. The chain has TRBV20-1 and TRBJ1-6; a possible D gene is TRBD1 (6 bases). The germline V gene has CDR1 DFQATT and CDR2 SNEGSKA (reference sequence). The CDR3 spans 11 residues.

This chain links TRBV28 with TRBJ1-5; D is possibly TRBD1 (5 bases). V gave up 3 bases and J gave up 7 bases, with 13 bases separating them. The CDR3 is made up of 14 amino acids. Germline CDR1 is MDHEN and CDR2 is SYDVKM. CDR3 nucleotide sequence: TGTGCCAGCAGTTTCGGGCAGGGAGGGCAGCCCCAGCATTTT. This sequence encodes CASSFGQGGQPQHF.

This chain uses TRBV5-8 with TRBJ1-2; possible D gene TRBD1, 6 bases. This CDR3 comprises 17 residues. In germline, CDR1 is SGHTS, CDR2 YDEGEE. Deletions cut 4 bases from V and 3 bases from J, with 22 bases between. The CDR3 DNA reads as TGTGCCAGCAGCCCGGGTACAGGGATTGGGTTGGACTATGGCTACACCTTC. It encodes CASSPGTGIGLDYGYTF.

J is TRBJ1-3 and V is TRBV18, with a possible D match to TRBD1 (6 bases). CDR3 size: 14 residues. V was trimmed by 4 bases and J by 0 bases, leaving 7 bases between them. Germline CDR1 is KGHSH and CDR2 is LQKENI. The CDR3 protein is CASSRQDSGNTIYF. Here the CDR3 DNA reads TGTGCCAGCTCACGACAGGACTCTGGAAACACCATATATTTT.

The chain carries TRBV11-2 and TRBJ2-1, with D perhaps TRBD2 (7 bases). The V end was cut by 1 base, the J end by 7 bases, with 11 bases between. This CDR3 is 14 amino acids long. Germline assignment: CDR1 SGHAT and CDR2 FQNNGV. CDR3 amino acids: CASSLAGGLNEQFF. The CDR3 nucleotides are TGTGCCAGCAGCTTAGCGGGGGGCCTGAATGAGCAGTTCTTC.

The chain recombines TRBV5-6 with TRBJ2-1; 9 nucleotides align to TRBD1. V shed 0 bases and J 4 bases; nucleotides not matched to a gene: 8. The CDR3 is 17 amino acids. CDR1 SGHDT and CDR2 YYEEEE come from the germline V gene. In nucleotides, the CDR3 is TGTGCCAGCAGCTTGGACAGGGGGCGATTGGCTTACAATGAGCAGTTCTTC. Its translation: CASSLDRGRLAYNEQFF.